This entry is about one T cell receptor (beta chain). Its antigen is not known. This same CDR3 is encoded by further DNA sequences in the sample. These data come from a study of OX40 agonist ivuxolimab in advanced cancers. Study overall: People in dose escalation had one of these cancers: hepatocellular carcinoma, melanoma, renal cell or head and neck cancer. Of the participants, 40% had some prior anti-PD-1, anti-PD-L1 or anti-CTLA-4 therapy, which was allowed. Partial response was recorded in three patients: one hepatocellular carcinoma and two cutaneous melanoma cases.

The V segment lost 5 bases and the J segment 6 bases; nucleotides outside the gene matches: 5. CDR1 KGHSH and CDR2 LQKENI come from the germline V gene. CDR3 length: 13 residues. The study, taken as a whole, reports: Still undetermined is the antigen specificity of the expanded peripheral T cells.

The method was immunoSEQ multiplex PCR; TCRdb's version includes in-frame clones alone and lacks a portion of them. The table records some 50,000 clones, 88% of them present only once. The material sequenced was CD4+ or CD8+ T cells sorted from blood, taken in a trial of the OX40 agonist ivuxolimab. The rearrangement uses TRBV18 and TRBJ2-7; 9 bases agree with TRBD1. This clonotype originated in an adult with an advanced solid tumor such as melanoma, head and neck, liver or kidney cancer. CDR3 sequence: CASSAGQGFEQYF. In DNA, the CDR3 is TGTGCCAGCTCAGCAGGACAGGGGTTCGAGCAGTACTTC.